These 6 T cell receptor beta chains came from one sample sequenced in a study of blood T cell repertoires in COVID-19. The data were produced by immunoSEQ multiplex PCR, yet TCRdb's version contains in-frame clones alone and is incomplete. The sample shows a few hundred thousand clones, about 89% of them seen only once. Material: peripheral blood. The origin of the receptors is a woman aged 55-69 years with acute or convalescent COVID-19.

This clone occurred once. CDR3 DNA: TGTGCCAGCAGCATCGCGTTGATGACAGGGGCTGGTGCACCCCTCCACTTT. Translating it yields CASSIALMTGAGAPLHF. The rearrangement uses TRBV11-2 and TRBJ1-6, with 8 positions matching TRBD1. CDR1 and CDR2 (germline): SGHAT, FQNNGV. The CDR3 length is 17 residues. Trimming cost V 5 bases and J 11 bases; bases outside gene matches: 17.

This clone was observed once. The rearrangement uses TRBV5-4 and TRBJ2-6, with 8 bases matching TRBD1. The CDR3 is made up of 17 amino acids. V shed 1 base and J 0 bases; nucleotides not matched to a gene: 3. In germline, CDR1 is SGHNT, CDR2 YYREEE (reference sequence). The CDR3 is CASSLWTGHSGANVLTF. DNA of the CDR3: TGTGCCAGCAGCTTGTGGACAGGGCACTCTGGGGCCAACGTCCTGACTTTC.

The chain has TRBV29-1 and TRBJ1-3, with 8 bases aligning to TRBD1. J lost 0 bases, V lost 6 bases, and 13 bases had no gene match. This CDR3 contains 17 residues. Germline V gives CDR1 SQVTM, CDR2 ANQGSEA. Here the CDR3 reads CSVQTVGTGGSGNTIYF. Here the CDR3 DNA reads TGCAGCGTCCAAACGGTAGGAACAGGGGGCTCTGGAAACACCATATATTTT.

The gene calls are TRBV4-3 and TRBJ1-3; D uncertain. This CDR3 contains 15 residues. From germline, CDR1 is LGHNA and CDR2 YSLEER. V lost 0 bases, J lost 2 bases, and 8 bases lay in between. CDR3: CASSQDTQAGNTIYF. The CDR3 DNA reads as TGCGCCAGCAGCCAAGATACCCAGGCTGGAAACACCATATATTTT.

The chain joins TRBV29-1 to TRBJ1-4; 7 bases are shared with TRBD1. With 6 bases clipped from V and 2 bases from J, the junction kept 3 bases outside the gene matches. The CDR3 extends over 13 amino acids. The germline V gene has CDR1 SQVTM and CDR2 ANQGSEA. CDR3 in amino acids: CSVLTGTNEKLFF. DNA of the CDR3: TGCAGCGTGTTGACAGGGACTAATGAAAAACTGTTTTTT.

The chain combines TRBV7-2 with TRBJ2-3; D ambiguous. This CDR3 has 15 amino acids. CDR1 is SGHTA, CDR2 FQGNSA, per germline. With 2 bases removed from V and 1 base from J, the gap between germline ends came to 10 bases. The CDR3 reads CASSLSLAGTDTQYF. CDR3 DNA: TGTGCCAGCAGCTTATCTCTCGCAGGCACAGATACGCAGTATTTT.